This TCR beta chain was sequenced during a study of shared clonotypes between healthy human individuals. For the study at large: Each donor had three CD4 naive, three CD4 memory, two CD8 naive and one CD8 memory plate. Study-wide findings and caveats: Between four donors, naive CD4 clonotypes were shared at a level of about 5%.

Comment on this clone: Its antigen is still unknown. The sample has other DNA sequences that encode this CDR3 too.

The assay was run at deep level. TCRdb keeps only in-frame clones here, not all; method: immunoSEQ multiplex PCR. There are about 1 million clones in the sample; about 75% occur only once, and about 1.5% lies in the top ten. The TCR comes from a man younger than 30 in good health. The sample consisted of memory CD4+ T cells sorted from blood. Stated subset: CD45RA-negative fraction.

CDR3 sequence reads: CASSRQGGQPQHF. CDR3 DNA sequence: TGTGCCAGTAGTCGACAGGGGGGGCAGCCCCAGCATTTT. The chain carries TRBV19 and TRBJ1-5; 9 bases align to TRBD1. V lost 5 bases to trimming and J lost 7 bases; unmatched junction nucleotides: 3. Germline V gene sequence: CDR1 LNHDA, CDR2 SQIVND (reference sequence). This CDR3 spans 13 amino acids.